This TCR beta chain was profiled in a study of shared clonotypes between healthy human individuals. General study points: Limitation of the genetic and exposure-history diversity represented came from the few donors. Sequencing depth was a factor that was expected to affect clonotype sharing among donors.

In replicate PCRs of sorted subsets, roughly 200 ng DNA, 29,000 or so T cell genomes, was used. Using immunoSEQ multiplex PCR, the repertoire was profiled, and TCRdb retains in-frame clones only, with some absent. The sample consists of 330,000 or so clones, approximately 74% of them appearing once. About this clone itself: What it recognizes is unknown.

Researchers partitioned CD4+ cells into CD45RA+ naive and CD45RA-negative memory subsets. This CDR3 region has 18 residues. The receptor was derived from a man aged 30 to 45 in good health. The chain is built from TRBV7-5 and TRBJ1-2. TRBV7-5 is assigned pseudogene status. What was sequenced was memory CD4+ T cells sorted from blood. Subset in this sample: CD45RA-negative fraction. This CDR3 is CVRSLETPDRNERDGYTF. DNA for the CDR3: TGTGTCAGAAGCTTAGAAACACCTGACCGCAACGAACGGGATGGCTACACCTTC.